What follows is one T cell receptor beta chain and its context. No antigen is known for it. The repertoire was sequenced with immunoSEQ multiplex PCR; TCRdb's copy has only in-frame clones and lacks some. The data contain 29,000 or so clones, 74% of them seen just once; the ten biggest clones take up roughly 15%. Germline lookup yields CDR1 SGHRS and CDR2 YFSETQ. CDR3 size: 15 residues. Trimming took off 2 bases at V and 0 bases at J, with 9 bases between the two ends. These data are taken from a study of vaccination effects on CD4 cells after COVID-19. Antigen-specific CD4+ T cells expanded by the ViraFEST assay with viral peptide pools were then sequenced. Isolating CD4+ T cells followed more than 9 days of culture. Two doses of BNT162b2 or mRNA-1273 vaccine were administered to participants.

The sequences come from CD4+ T cells from PBMCs cultured with HCoV-OC43 spike peptides, collected after COVID-19 vaccination. Stated subset: HCoV-OC43 spike overlapping peptide pool stimulation. The chain couples TRBV5-1 to TRBJ1-3; D is unclear. The receptor's source is a human donor who received a COVID-19 vaccine. CDR3 coding DNA: TGCGCCAGCAGCTTTTCATCTACCTCTGGAAACACCATATATTTT. It codes for CASSFSSTSGNTIYF.